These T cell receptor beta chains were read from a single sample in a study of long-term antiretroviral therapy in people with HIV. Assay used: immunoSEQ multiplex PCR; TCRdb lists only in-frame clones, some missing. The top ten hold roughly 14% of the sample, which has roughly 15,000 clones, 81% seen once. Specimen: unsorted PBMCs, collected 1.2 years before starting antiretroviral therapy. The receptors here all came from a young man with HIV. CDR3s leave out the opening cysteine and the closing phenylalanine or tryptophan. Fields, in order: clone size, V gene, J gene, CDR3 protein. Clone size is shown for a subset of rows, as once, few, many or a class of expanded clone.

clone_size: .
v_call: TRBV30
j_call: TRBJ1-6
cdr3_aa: AWTETYNSPLH

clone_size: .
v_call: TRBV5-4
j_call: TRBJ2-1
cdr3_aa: ASSYPLVTGGAMDEQF

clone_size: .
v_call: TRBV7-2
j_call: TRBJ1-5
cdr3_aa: ASSLVSGNQPQH

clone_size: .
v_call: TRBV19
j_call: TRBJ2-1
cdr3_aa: ASKEKTSGREGNEQF

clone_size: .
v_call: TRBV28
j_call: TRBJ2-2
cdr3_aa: ASSLFATGLIAGELF

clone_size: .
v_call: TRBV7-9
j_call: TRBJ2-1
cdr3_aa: ASSHNWASGGNNEQF

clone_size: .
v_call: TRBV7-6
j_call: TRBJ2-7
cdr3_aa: ASSSGLGEQY

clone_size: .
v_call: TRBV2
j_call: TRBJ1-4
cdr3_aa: ASSMKSTTGPNEKLF

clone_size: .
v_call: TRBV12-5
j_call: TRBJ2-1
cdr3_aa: ASGLVTGTGVDNEQF

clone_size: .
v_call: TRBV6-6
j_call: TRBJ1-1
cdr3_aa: ASRGGLSNTEAF

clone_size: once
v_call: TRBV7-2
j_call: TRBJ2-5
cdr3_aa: ASSLSGGGQTQY

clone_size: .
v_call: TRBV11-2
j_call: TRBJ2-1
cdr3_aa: ASSLGGGGYGNEQF

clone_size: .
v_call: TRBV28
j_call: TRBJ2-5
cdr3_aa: ASRPAGGETQY

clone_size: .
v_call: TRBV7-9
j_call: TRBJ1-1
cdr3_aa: ASSLGQGFEAF

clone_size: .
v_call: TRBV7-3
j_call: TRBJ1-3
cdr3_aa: ASMTSGARRSSGNTIY

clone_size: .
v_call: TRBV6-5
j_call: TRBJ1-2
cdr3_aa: ASSYSLGQSYYGYT

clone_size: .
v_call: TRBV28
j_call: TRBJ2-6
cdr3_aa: ASSLRAASGSSGANVLT

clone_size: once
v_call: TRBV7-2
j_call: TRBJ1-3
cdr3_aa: ASNNDRGRNTIY

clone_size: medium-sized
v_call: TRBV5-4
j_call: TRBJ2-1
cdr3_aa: ATGYRINEQF

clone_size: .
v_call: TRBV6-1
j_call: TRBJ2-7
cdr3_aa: ASSMTSGYEQY

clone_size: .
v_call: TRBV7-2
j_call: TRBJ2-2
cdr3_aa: ASSPTLYANTGELF

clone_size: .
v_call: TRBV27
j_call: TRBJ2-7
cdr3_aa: ASSPSGRAEIGTY

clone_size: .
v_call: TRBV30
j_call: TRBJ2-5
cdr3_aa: ACDYETQY

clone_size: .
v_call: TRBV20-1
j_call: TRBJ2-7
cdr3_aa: SAGGYEQY

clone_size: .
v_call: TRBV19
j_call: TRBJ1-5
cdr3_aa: ASSISDQPQH

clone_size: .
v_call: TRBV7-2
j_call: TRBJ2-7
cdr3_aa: ASSLLAGGPGEQY

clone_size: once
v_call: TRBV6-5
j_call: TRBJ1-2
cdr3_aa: ASSPLGSNYGYT

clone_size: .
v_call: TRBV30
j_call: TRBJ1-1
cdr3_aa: AWSVQAFRLNTEAF

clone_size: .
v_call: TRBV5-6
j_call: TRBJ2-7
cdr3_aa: ASSSGSYEQY

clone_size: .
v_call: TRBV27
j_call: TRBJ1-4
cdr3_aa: ASSFKGGNEKLF

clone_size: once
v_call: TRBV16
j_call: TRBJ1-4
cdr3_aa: ASSPSGGGGEKLF

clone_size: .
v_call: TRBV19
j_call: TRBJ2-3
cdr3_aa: ASNNGAGVSDTQY

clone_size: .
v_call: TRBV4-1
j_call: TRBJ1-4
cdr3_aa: ASSQVTATNEKLF

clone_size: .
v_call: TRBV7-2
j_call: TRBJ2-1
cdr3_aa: ASSYTGTSFNEQF

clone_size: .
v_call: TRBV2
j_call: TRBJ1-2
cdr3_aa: ASSDGPPGTNYGYT

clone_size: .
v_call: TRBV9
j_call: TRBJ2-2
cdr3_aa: ASSVAGSNTGELF

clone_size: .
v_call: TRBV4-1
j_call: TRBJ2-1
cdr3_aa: ASSQVREGEQF

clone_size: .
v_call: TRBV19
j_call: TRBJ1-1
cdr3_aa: ASSSPGTGVTEAF

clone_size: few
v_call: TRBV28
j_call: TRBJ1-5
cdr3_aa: ASSLPRNHQPQH

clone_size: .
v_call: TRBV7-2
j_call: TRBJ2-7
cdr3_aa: ASSLLEAGYEQY

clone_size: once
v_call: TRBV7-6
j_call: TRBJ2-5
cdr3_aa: ASSSARQPPETQY

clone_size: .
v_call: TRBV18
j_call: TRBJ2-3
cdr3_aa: ASSLRTASTDTQY

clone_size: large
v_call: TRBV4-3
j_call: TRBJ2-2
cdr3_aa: ASSTGLAGGRELF

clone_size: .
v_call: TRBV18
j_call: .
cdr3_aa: ASSPSSYEQY

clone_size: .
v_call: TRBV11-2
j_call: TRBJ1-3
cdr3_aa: ASSLGAGRETGNTIY

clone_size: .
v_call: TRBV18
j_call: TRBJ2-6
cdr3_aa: ASSPSGANVLT

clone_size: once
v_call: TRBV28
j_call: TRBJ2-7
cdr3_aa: ASSLTGTGGEQY

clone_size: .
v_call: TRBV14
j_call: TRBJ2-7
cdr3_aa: ASSQGGPRTYEQY

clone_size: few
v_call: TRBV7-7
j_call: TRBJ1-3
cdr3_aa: ASSPIGTGNTIY

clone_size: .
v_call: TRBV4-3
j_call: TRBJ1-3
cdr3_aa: ASSQEVDTSAGNTIY

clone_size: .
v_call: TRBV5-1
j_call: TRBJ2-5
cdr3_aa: ASRFLAGGQETQY

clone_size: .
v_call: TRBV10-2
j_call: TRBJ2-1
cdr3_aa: ASRGTGSYNEQF

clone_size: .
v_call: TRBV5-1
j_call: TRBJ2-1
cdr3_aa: ASSHGGYNEQF

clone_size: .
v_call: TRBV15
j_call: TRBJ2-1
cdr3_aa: ATSRGQGVNEQF

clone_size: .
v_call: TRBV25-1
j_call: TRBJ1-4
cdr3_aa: ASSPSRDRGEKLF